The 3 T cell receptor beta chains below all came from one sample that was sequenced in a study of blood T cell repertoires in COVID-19. The assay was immunoSEQ multiplex PCR, and TCRdb's table has in-frame clones only and misses some. The table lists fewer than 400,000 clones, roughly nine tenths of them singletons. Sequencing was performed on PBMCs or T cells enriched from blood (not recorded which). All receptors derive from a woman aged 25-40 years who had recovered from COVID-19.

The J gene is TRBJ2-2, the V gene TRBV15; possibly TRBD2 for D (7 bases). V lost 2 bases and J 3 bases, leaving 22 bases between the germline ends. CDR1 and CDR2 (germline): LNHNV, YYDKDF (reference sequence). The CDR3 spans 19 residues. The CDR3 region has the DNA TGTGCCACCAGCAGACGGGGGCTGGTGGCGGGAGACTACACCGGGGAGCTGTTTTTT. Translating gives CATSRRGLVAGDYTGELFF.

This clone was found a few times. V usage is TRBV7-2 and J usage is TRBJ2-7; 8 bases are shared with TRBD2. This CDR3 contains 14 residues. The V gene's germline CDR1 is SGHTA and CDR2 FQGNSA. The junction had 9 bases not matched to a gene; V was cut back by 5 bases and J by 6 bases. The CDR3 region is CASSPGLAMGEQYF. The CDR3 DNA is TGTGCCAGCAGCCCTGGACTAGCCATGGGCGAGCAGTACTTC. The variable domain in full, completed from reference TRBV7-2 and TRBJ2-7, reads GAGVSQSPSNKVTEKGKDVELRCDPISGHTALYWYRQSLGQGLEFLIYFQGNSAPDKSGLPSDRFSAERTGGSVSTLTIQRTQQEDSAVYLCASSPGLAMGEQYFGPGTRLTVT.

The rearrangement links TRBV7-9 to TRBJ2-7, with a possible D match to TRBD2 (5 bases). From germline, CDR1 is SEHNR and CDR2 FQNEAQ (reference sequence). CDR3 length: 14 residues. V lost 8 bases and J 1 base, leaving 15 bases between the germline ends. CDR3 sequence: CASGVGIVSYEQYF. In DNA, the CDR3 is TGTGCCAGCGGCGTCGGGATTGTGTCCTACGAGCAGTACTTC.